The present entry profiles one T cell receptor (beta chain) with its context. Antigen: not known. The sample originates from a study of cytomegalovirus exposure and HLA in healthy donors. The overall study: A previous analysis identified 95 million to 140 million unique TCR beta sequences derived from around 200 million T cells.

Amplification used 60 Vbeta primers and 13 Jbeta primers. This table comes from immunoSEQ multiplex PCR, and its TCRdb copy is limited to in-frame clones, with some not included. The sample consists of about 59,000 clones, about 77% of them appearing once. Overall study findings and caveats: In a later analysis, the majority of CMV-associated beta chains seemingly showed HLA restriction.

Nominally healthy donors were sampled, though unrecorded immune exposures were likely. V was trimmed by 0 bases and J by 1 base, leaving 13 bases between them. Germline CDR1 SGHNT, CDR2 YYREEE (reference sequence). This CDR3 region has 16 residues. The chain has TRBV5-4 and TRBJ1-1, with D tentatively TRBD1 (5 bases). Sequencing was carried out using PBMCs. This TCR came from a man aged 25 to 40 in good health and CMV-seropositive. The CDR3 here is CASSLEAGRKNTEAFF. The CDR3 DNA is TGTGCCAGCAGCTTGGAGGCGGGACGGAAGAACACTGAAGCTTTCTTT.